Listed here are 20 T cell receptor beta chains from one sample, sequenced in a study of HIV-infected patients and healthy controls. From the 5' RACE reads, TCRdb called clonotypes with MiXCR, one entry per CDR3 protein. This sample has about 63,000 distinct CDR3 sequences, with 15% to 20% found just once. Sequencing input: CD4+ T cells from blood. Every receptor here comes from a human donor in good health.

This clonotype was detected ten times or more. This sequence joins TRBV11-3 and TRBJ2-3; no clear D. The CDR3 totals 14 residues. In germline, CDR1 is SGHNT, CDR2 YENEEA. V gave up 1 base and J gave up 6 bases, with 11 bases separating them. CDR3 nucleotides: TGTGCCAGCAGCTTAGTTTCGGCGTCGGATACGCAGTATTTT. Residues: CASSLVSASDTQYF.

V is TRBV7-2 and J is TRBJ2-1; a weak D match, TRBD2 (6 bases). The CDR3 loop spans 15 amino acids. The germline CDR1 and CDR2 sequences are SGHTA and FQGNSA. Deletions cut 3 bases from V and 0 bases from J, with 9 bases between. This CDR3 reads CASSFRGNSYNEQFF. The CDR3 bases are TGTGCCAGCAGCTTTCGGGGGAACTCCTACAATGAGCAGTTCTTC.

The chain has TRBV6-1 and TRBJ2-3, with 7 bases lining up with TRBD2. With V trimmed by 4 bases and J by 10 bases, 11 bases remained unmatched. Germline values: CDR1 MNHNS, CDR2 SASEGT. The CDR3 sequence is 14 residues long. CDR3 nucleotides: TGTGCCAGCAGTGTGGACCGAGCGGGGCCGTCGCAGTATTTT. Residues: CASSVDRAGPSQYF.

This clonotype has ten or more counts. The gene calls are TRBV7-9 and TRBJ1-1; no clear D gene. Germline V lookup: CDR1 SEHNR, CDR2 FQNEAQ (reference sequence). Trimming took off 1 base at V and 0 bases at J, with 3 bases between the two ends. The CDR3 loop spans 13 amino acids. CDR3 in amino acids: CASSLEVNTEAFF. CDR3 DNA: TGTGCCAGCAGCTTAGAGGTGAACACTGAAGCTTTCTTT.

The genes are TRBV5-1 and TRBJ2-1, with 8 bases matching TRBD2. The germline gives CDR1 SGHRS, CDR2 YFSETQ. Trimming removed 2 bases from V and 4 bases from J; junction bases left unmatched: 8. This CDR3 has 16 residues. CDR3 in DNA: TGCGCCAGCAGCTTCCCCAGCGGGAGAGGTTACAATGAGCAGTTCTTC. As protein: CASSFPSGRGYNEQFF.

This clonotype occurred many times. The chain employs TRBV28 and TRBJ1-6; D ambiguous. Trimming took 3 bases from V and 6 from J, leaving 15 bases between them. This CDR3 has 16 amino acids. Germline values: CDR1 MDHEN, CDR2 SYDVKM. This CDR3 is CASSFFQGFGNSPLHF. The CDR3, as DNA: TGTGCCAGCAGTTTCTTTCAAGGGTTTGGTAATTCACCCCTCCACTTT.

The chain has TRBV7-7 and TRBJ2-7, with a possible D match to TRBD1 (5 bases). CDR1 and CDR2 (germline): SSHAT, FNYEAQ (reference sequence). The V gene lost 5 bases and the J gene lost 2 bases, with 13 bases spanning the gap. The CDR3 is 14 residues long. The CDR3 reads CASSPTRQTYEQYF. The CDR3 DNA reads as TGTGCCAGCAGCCCGACTCGACAGACCTACGAGCAGTACTTC.

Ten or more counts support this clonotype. CDR3 region: CSVERLGLSETQYF. The CDR3, as DNA: TGCAGTGTTGAGCGCCTAGGGTTGTCAGAGACCCAGTACTTC. The genes are TRBV20-1 and TRBJ2-5; D is ambiguous. The germline V gene encodes CDR1 DFQATT and CDR2 SNEGSKA (reference sequence). The CDR3 has 14 residues. Trimming left V 7 bases short and J 4 bases short, with 19 bases between.

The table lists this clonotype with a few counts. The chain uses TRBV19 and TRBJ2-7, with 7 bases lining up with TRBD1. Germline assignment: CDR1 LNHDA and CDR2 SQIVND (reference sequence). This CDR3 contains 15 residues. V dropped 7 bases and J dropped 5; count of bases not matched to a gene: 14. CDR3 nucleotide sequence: TGTGCCAGTACAAACCGGGACAGAGGGAACCACGAGCAGTACTTC. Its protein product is CASTNRDRGNHEQYF.

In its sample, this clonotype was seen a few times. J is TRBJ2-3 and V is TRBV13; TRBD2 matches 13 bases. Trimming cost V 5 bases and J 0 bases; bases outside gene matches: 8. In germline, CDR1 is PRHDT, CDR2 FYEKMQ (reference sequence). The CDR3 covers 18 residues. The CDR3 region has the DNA TGTGCCAGCAGCAAAAGACTAGCGGGGGGCCGTAGCACAGATACGCAGTATTTT. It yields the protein CASSKRLAGGRSTDTQYF.

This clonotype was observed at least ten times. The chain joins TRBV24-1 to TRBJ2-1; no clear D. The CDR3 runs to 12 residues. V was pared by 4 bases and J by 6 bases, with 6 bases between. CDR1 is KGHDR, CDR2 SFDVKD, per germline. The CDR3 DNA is TGTGCCACCAGTGAAAGGAGCAATGAGCAGTTCTTC. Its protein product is CATSERSNEQFF.

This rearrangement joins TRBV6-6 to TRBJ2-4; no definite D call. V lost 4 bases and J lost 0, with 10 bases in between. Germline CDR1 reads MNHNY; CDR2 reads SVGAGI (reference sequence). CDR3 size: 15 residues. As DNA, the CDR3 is TGTGCCAGCAGTTCATCTCTCATAGCCAAAAACATTCAGTACTTC. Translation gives CASSSSLIAKNIQYF.

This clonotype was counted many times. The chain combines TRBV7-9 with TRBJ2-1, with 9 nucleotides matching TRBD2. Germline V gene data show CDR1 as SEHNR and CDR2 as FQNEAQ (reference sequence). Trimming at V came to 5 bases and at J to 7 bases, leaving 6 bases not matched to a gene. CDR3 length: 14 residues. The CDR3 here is CASSLGGGGNEQFF. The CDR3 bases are TGTGCCAGCAGCCTAGGCGGGGGGGGAAATGAGCAGTTCTTC.

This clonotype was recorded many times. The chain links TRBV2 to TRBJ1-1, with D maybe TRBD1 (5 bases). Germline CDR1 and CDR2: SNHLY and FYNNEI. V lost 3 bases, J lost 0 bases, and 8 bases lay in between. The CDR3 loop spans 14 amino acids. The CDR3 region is CASSERQLNTEAFF. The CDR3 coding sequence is TGTGCCAGCAGTGAGAGACAGTTGAACACTGAAGCTTTCTTT.

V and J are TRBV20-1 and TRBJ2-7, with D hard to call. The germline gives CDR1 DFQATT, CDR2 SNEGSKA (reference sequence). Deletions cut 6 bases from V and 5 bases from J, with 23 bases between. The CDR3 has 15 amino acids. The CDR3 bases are TGCAGTGCGACTCATTTTGGATCAATGAGAAACGAGCAGTACTTC. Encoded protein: CSATHFGSMRNEQYF.

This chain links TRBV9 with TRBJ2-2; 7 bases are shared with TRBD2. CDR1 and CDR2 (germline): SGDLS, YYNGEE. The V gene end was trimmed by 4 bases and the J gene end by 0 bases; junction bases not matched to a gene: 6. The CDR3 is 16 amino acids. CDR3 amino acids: CASSKGLSSNTGELFF. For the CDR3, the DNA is TGTGCCAGCAGCAAGGGACTATCATCGAACACCGGGGAGCTGTTTTTT.

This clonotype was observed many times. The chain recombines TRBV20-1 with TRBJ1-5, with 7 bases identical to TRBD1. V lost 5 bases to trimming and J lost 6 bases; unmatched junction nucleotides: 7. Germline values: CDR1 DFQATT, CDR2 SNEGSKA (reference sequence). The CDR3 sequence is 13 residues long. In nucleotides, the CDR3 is TGCAGTGCTCCGACAGGGACAAGTCAGCCCCAGCATTTT. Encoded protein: CSAPTGTSQPQHF.

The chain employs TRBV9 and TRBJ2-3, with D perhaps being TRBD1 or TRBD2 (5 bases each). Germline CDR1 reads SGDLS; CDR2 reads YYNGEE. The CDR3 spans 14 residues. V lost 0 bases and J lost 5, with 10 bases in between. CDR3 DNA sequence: TGTGCCAGCAGCGTAGCCCTGGGGGTAGATACGCAGTATTTT. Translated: CASSVALGVDTQYF.

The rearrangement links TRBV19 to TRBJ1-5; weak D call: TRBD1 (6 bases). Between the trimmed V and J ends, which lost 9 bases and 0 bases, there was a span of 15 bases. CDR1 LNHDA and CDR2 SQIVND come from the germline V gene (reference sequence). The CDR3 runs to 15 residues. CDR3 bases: TGTGCCAGCCAGGACAGACCGGGTAGCAATCAGCCCCAGCATTTT. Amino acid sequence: CASQDRPGSNQPQHF.

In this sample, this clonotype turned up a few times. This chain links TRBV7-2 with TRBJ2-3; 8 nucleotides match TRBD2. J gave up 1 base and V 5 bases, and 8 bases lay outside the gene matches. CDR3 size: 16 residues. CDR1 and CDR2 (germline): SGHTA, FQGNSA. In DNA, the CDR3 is TGTGCCAGCAGCGCCCGGGGGGGCCTCGGCACAGATACGCAGTATTTT. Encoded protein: CASSARGGLGTDTQYF.